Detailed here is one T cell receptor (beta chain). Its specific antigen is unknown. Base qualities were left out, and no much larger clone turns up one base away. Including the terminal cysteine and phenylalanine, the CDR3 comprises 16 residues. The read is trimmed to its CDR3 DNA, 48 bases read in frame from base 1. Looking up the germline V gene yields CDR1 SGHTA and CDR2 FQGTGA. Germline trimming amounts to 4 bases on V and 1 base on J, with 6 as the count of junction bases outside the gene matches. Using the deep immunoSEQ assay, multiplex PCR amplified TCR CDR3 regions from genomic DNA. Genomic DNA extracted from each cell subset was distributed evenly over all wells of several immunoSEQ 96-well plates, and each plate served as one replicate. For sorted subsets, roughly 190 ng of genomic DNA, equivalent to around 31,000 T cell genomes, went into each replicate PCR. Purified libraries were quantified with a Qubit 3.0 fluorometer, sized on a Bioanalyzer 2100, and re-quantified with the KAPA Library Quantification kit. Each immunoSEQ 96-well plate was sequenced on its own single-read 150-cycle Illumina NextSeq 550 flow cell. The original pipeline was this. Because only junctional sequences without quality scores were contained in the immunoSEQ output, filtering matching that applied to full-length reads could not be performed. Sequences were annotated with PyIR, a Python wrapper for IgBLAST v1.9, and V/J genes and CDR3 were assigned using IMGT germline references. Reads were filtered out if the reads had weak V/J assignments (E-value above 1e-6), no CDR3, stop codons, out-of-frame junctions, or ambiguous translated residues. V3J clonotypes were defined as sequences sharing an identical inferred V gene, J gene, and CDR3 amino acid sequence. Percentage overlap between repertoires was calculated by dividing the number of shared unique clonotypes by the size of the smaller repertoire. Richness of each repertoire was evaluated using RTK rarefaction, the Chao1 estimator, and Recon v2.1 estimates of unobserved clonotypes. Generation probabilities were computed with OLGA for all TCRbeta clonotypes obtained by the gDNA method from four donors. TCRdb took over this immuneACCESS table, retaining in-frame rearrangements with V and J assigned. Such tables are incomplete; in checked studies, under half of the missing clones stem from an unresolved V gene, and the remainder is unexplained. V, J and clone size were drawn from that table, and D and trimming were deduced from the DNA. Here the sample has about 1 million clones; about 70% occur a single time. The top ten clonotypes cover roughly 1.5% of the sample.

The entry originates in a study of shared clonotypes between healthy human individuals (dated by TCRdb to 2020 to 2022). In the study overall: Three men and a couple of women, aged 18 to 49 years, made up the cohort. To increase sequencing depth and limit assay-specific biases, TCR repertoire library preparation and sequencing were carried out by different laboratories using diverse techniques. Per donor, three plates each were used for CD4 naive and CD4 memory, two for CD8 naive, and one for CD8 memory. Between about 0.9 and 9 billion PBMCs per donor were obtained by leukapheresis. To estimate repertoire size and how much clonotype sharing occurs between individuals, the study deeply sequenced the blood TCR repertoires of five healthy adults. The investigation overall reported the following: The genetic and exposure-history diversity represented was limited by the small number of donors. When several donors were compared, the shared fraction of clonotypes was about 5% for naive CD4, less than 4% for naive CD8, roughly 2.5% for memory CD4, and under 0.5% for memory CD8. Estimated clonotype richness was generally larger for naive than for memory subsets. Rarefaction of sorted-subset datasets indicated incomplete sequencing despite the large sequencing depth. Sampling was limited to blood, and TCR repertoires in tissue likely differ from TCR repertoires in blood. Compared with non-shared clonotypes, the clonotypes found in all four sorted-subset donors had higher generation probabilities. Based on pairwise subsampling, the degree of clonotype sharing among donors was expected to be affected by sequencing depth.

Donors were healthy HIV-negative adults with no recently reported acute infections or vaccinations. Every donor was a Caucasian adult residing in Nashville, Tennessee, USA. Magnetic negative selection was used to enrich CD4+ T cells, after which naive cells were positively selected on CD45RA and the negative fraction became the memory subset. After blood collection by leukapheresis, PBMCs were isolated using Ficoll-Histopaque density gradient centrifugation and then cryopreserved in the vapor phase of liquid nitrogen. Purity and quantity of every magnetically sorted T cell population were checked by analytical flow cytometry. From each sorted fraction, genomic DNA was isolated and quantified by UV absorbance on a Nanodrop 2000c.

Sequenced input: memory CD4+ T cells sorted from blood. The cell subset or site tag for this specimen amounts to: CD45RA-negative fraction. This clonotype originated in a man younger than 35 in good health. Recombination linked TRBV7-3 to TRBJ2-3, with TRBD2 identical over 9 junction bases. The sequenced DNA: TGTGCCAGCAGCTCTGGGCTAGCGGGGCGCACAGATACGCAGTATTTT. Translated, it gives CASSSGLAGRTDTQYF.